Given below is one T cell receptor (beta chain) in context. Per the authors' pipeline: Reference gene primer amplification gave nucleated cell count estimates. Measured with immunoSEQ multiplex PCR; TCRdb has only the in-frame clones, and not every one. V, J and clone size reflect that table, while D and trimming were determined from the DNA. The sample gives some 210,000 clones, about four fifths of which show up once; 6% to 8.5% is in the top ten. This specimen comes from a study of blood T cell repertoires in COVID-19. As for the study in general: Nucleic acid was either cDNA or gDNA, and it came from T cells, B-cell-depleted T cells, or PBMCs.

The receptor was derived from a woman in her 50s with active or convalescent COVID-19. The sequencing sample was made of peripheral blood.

CDR3 nucleotides: TGTGCCAGCAGCCCGCAGGGGGAATGGCAGGGCTACACCTTC. Encoded protein: CASSPQGEWQGYTF. The chain combines TRBV7-9 with TRBJ1-2; TRBD1 agrees at 7 bases. The length of the CDR3 is 14 residues. The V gene end was trimmed by 5 bases and the J gene end by 8 bases; junction bases not matched to a gene: 11. The germline V gene has CDR1 SEHNR and CDR2 FQNEAQ (reference sequence).